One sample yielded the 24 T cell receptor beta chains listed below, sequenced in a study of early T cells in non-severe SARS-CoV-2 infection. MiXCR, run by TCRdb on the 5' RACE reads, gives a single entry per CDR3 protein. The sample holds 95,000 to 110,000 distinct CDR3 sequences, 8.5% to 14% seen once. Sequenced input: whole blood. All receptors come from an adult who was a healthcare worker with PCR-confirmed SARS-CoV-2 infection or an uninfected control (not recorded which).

CDR3 nucleotide sequence: TGTGCCAGCAGCAGAATAGGGGAAGCTTTCTTT. Residues: CASSRIGEAFF. V gene TRBV5-6 combines with J gene TRBJ1-1, with D hard to call. The CDR3 is 11 residues long. V lost 4 bases and J lost 8, with 9 bases in between. From germline, CDR1 is SGHDT and CDR2 YYEEEE.

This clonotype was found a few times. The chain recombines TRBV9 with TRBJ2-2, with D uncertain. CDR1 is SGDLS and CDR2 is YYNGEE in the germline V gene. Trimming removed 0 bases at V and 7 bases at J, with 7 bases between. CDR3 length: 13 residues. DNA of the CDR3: TGTGCCAGCAGCGTAGTCGGTAGCGGGGAGCTGTTTTTT. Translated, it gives CASSVVGSGELFF.

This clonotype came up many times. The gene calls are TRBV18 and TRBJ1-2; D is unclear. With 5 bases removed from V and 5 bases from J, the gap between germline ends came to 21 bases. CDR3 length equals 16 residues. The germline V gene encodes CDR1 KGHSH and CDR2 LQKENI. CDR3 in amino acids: CASSLSSGPTSYGYTF. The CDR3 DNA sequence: TGTGCCAGCTCATTGAGTTCAGGACCAACATCTTATGGCTACACCTTC.

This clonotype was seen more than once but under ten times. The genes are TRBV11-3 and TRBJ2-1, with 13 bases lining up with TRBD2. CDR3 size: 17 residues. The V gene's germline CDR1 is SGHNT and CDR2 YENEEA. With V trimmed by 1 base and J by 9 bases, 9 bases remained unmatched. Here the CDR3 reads CASSLGAGLAGAGEQFF. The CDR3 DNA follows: TGTGCCAGCAGCTTAGGGGCAGGACTAGCGGGAGCGGGTGAGCAGTTCTTC.

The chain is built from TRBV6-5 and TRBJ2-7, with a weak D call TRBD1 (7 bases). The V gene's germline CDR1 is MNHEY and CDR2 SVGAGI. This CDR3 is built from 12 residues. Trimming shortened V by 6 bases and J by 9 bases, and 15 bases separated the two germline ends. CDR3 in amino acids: CASSRDREVQYF. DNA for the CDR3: TGTGCCAGCAGCCGAGACAGGGAGGTGCAGTACTTC.

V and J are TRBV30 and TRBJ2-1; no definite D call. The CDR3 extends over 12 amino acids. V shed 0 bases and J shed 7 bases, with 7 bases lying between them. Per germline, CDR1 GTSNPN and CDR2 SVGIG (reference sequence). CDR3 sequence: CAWSVFGNEQFF. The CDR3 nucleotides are TGTGCCTGGAGTGTTTTCGGGAATGAGCAGTTCTTC. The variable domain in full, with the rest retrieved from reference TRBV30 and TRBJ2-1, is SQTIHQWPATLVQPVGSPLSLECTVEGTSNPNLYWYRQAAGRGLQLLFYSVGIGQISSEVPQNLSASRPQDRQFILSSKKLLLSDSGFYLCAWSVFGNEQFFGPGTRLTVL.

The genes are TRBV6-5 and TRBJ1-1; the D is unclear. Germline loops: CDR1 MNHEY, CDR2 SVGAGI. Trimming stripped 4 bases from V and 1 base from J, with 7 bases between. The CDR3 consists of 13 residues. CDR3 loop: CASSSSKNTEAFF. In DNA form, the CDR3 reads TGTGCCAGCAGTTCCTCAAAGAACACTGAAGCTTTCTTT.

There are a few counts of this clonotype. The CDR3 region has the DNA TGTGCCAGTGGGACGGCTATTGGCTACACCTTC. Its translation: CASGTAIGYTF. The genes are TRBV6-1 and TRBJ1-2; D possibly corresponds to TRBD1 (5 bases). The ends were cut back, 9 bases at V and 7 bases at J, with 12 bases in the middle. CDR1 is MNHNS, CDR2 SASEGT, per germline. CDR3 size: 11 residues.

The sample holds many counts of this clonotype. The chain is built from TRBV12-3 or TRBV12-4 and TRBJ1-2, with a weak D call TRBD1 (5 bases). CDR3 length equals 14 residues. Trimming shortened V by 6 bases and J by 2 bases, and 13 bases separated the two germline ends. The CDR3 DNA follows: TGTGCCAGCAGCCCAGGGAGAGGGAACTATGGCTACACCTTC. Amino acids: CASSPGRGNYGYTF.

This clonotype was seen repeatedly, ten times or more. CDR3 region: CASSLDLGTYEQYF. In DNA form, the CDR3 reads TGTGCCAGCAGCTTAGACTTAGGCACCTACGAGCAGTACTTC. V gene TRBV7-2 combines with J gene TRBJ2-7; D ambiguous. Germline loops: CDR1 SGHTA, CDR2 FQGNSA. The CDR3 contains 14 residues. Trimming took off 1 base at V and 2 bases at J, with 9 bases between the two ends.

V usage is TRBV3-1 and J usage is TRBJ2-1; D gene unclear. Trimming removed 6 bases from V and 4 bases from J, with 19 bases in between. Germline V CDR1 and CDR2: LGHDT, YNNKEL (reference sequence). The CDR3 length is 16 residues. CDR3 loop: CASSHRLSTLYNEQFF. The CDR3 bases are TGTGCCAGCAGTCATCGACTTTCTACCCTATACAATGAGCAGTTCTTC.

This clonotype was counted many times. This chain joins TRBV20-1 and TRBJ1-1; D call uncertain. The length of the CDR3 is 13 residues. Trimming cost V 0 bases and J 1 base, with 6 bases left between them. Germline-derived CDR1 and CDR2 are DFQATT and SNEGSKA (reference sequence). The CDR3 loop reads CSARDQPNTEAFF. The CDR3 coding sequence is TGCAGTGCTAGAGATCAGCCGAACACTGAAGCTTTCTTT.

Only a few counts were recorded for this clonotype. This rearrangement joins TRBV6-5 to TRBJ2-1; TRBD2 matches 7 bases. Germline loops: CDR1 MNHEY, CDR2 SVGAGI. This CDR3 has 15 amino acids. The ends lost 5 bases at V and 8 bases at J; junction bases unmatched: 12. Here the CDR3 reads CASSRSVGEGYEQFF. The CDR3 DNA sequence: TGTGCCAGCAGTCGGTCGGTGGGGGAGGGCTATGAGCAGTTCTTC.

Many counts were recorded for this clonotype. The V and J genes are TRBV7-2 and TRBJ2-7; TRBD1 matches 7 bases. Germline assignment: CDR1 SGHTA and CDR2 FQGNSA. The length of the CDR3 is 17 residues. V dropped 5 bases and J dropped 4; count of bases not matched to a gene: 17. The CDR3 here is CASSDRDRQGRAYEQYF. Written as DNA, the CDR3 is TGTGCCAGCAGCGACCGCGATCGACAGGGCCGAGCATACGAGCAGTACTTC.

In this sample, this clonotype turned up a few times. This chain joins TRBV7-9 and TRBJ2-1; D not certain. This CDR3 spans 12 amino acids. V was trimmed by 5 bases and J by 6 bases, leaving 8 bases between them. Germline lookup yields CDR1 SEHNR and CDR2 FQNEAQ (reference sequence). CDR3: CASSLNLNEQFF. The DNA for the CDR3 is TGTGCCAGCAGCCTAAATCTCAATGAGCAGTTCTTC.

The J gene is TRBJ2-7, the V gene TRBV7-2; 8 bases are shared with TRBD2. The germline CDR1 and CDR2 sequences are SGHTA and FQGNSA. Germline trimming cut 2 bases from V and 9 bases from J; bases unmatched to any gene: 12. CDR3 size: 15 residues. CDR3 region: CASSLIDGRGGVQYF. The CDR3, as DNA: TGTGCCAGCAGCTTAATCGACGGGAGGGGCGGCGTGCAGTACTTC. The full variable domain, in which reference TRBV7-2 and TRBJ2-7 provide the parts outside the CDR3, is GAGVSQSPSNKVTEKGKDVELRCDPISGHTALYWYRQSLGQGLEFLIYFQGNSAPDKSGLPSDRFSAERTGGSVSTLTIQRTQQEDSAVYLCASSLIDGRGGVQYFGPGTRLTVT.

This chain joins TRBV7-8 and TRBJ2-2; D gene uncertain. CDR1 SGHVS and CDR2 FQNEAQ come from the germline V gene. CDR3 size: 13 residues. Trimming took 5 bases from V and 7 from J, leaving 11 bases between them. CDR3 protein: CASSQDLLGELFF. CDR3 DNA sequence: TGTGCCAGCAGCCAAGATTTACTCGGGGAGCTGTTTTTT.

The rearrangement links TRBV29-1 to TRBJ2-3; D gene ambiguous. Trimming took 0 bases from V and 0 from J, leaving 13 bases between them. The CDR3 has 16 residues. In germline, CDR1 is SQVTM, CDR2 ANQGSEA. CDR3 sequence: CSVEDRWTTSTDTQYF. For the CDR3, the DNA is TGCAGCGTTGAAGATAGGTGGACCACTAGCACAGATACGCAGTATTTT.

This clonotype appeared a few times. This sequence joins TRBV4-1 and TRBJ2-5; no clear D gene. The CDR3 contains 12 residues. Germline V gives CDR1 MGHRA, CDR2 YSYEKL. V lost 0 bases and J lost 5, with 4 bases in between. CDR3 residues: CASSQDMETQYF. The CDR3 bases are TGCGCCAGCAGCCAAGATATGGAGACCCAGTACTTC.

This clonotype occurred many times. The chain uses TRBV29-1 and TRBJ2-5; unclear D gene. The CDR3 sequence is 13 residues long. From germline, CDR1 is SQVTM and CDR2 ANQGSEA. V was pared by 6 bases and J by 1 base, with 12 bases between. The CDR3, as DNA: TGCAGCGTCGCCCAGACTGTCCAAGAGACCCAGTACTTC. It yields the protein CSVAQTVQETQYF.

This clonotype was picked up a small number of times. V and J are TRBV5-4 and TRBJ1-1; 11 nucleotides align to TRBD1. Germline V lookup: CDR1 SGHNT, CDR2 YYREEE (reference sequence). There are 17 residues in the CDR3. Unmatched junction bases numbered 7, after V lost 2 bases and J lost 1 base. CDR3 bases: TGTGCCAGCAGCTTAGGGGGACAGGGGGGTCGGAACACTGAAGCTTTCTTT. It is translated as CASSLGGQGGRNTEAFF.

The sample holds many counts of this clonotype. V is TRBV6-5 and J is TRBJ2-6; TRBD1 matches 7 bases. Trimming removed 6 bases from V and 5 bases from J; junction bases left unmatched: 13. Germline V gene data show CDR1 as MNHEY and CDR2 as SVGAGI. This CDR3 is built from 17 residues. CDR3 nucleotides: TGTGCCAGCAGATCAGAGAGGGGGCGAGGTAGGGCCAACGTCCTGACTTTC. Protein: CASRSERGRGRANVLTF.

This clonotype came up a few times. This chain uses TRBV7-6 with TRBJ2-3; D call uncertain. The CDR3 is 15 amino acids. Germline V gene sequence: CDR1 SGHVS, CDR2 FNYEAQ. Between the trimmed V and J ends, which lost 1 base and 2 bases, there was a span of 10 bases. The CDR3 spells CASSLVPGPTDTQYF. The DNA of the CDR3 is TGTGCCAGCAGCTTAGTCCCCGGTCCCACAGATACGCAGTATTTT.

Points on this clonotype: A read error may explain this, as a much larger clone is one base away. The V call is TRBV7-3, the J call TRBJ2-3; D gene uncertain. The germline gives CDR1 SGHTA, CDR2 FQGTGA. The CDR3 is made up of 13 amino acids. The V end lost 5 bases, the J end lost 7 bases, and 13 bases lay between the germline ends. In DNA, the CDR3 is TGTGCCAGCAGCACTATGGCCGGGCATACGCAGTATTTT. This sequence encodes CASSTMAGHTQYF.